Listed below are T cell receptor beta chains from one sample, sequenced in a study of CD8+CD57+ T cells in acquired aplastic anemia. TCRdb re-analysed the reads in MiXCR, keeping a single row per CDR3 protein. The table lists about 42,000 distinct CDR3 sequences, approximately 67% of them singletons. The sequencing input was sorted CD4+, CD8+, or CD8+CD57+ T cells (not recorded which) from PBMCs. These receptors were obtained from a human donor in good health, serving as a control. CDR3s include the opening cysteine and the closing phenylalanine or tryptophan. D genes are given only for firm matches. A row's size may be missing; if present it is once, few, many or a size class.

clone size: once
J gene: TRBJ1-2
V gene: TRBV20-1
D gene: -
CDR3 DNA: TGCAGTGCTAGAGAGGTTGAGCAGTTTTACACCTTC
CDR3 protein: CSAREVEQFYTF

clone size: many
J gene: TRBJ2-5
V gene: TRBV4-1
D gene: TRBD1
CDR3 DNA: TGCGCCAGCAGCCACCCTACGACAGGGAAAGAGACCCAGTACTTC
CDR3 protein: CASSHPTTGKETQYF

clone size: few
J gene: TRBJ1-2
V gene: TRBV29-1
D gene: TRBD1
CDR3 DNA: TGCAGCGTTGTGAGGGGGCGTCATGGCTACACCTTC
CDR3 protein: CSVVRGRHGYTF

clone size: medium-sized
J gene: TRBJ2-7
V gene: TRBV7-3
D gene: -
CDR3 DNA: TGTGCCAGCAGCTATGGGGCAGTGGGGCCATACGAGCAGTACTTC
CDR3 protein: CASSYGAVGPYEQYF

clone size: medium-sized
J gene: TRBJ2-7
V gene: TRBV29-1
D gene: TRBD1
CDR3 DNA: TGCAGCGTAAGACAGGGGACGGCCTACGAGCAGTACTTC
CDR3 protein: CSVRQGTAYEQYF

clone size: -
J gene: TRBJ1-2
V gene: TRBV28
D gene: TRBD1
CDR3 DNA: TGTGCCAGCAGTTCTTCCGGGACAGGGGGAGGCTACACCTTC
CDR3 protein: CASSSSGTGGGYTF

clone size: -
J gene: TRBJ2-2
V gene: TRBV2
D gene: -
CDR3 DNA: TGTGCCAGCAGTGATAACAGAGGGACCGGGGAGCTGTTTTTT
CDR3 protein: CASSDNRGTGELFF

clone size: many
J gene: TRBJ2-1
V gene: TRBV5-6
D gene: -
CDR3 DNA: TGTGCCAGCAGCTTGGAGGCGTACAATGAGCAGTTCTTC
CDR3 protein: CASSLEAYNEQFF

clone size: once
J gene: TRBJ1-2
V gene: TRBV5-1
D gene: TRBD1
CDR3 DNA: TGCGCCAGCAGCTTGGATGGGACAGGGGGCTTTGACTATGGCTACACCTTC
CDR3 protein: CASSLDGTGGFDYGYTF

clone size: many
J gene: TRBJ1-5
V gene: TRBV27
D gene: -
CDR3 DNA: TGTGCCAGTAGTACAGGCCCCCTCAATCAGCCCCAGCATTTT
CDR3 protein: CASSTGPLNQPQHF

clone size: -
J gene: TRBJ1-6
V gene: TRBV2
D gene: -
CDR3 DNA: TGTGCCAGCATCGACAGAGATGCTTCACCCCTCCACTTT
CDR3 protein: CASIDRDASPLHF

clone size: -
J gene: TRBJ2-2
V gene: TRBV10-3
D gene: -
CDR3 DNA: TGTGCCATCAGTGCTTCCGCGAACACCGGGGAGCTGTTTTTT
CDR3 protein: CAISASANTGELFF

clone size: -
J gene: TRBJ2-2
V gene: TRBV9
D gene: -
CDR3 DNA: TGTGCCAGCAGCGTAGCTGGAGGGCGCGGGGAGCTGTTTTTT
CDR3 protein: CASSVAGGRGELFF

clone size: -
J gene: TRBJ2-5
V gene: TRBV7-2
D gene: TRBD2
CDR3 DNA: TGTGCCAGCAGCGTAGCGGGACTTGGGGAGACCCAGTACTTC
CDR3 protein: CASSVAGLGETQYF

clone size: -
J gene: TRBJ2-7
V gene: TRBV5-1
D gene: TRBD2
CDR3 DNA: TGCGCCAGCAGCCTCACTAGCGGGAGTTACGAGCAGTACTTC
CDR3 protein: CASSLTSGSYEQYF

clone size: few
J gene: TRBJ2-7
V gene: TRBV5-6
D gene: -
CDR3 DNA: TGTGCCAGCAGCTTGTCTCCGGGGCAGTTGGGGGAGCAGTACTTC
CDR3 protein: CASSLSPGQLGEQYF

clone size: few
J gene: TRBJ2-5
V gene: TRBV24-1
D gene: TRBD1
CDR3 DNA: TGTGCCACCAGTGCCTGGGGGACAGGGGTGACCCAGTACTTC
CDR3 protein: CATSAWGTGVTQYF

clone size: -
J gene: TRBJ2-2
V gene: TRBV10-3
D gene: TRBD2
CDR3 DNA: TGTGCCATCAGTGAGGGACTAGCGGGAGGCGGGGAGCTGTTTTTT
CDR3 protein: CAISEGLAGGGELFF

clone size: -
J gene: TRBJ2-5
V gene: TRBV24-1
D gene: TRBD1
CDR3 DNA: TGTGCCACCAGTGCCTGGGGGACAGGGGGAGCGGAGACCCAGTACTTC
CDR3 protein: CATSAWGTGGAETQYF

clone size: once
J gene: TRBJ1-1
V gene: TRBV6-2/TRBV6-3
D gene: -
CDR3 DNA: TGTGCCAGCAGTGACTTCTCTGAAGCTTTCTTT
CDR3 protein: CASSDFSEAFF

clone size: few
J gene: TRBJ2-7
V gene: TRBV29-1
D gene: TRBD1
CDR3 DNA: TGCAGCGTCGAACAGGGGACCGAGCAGTACTTC
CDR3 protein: CSVEQGTEQYF

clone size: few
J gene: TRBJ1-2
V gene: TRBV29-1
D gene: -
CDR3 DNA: TGCAGCGTTGTAGGGTCAGGGGTTGACTATGGCTACACCTTC
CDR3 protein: CSVVGSGVDYGYTF